A selection of T cell receptor beta chains follows, all from one sample in a study of OX40 agonist ivuxolimab in advanced cancers. Using immunoSEQ multiplex PCR, the repertoire was profiled, and TCRdb retains in-frame clones only, with some absent. The profile covers 80,000 to 100,000 clones, with roughly 90% appearing a single time and 0.7% to 0.9% taken by the ten largest. The source was CD4+ or CD8+ T cells sorted from blood, collected in a trial of the OX40 agonist ivuxolimab. These receptors were collected from an adult with an advanced solid tumor such as melanoma, head and neck, liver or kidney cancer. Each CDR3 is given with its conserved first and last residue. D genes are given only for firm matches. Size is stated for part of the rows, as once, few or many counts, or as a class when the clone is expanded.

clone size: .; J gene: TRBJ2-3; CDR3 length: 15; D gene: .; V gene: TRBV18; CDR3 protein: CASSPTLTSTDTQYF; CDR3 DNA: TGTGCCAGCTCACCAACCCTTACAAGCACAGATACGCAGTATTTT
clone size: .; J gene: TRBJ1-1; CDR3 length: 15; D gene: .; V gene: TRBV4-3; CDR3 protein: CASSQDSGSWTEAFF; CDR3 DNA: TGCGCCAGCAGCCAAGATTCGGGGAGCTGGACTGAAGCTTTCTTT
clone size: .; J gene: TRBJ1-6; CDR3 length: 17; D gene: .; V gene: TRBV19; CDR3 protein: CASSGRKTSSYNSPLHF; CDR3 DNA: TGTGCCAGTAGTGGGCGGAAAACGAGCTCCTATAATTCACCCCTCCACTTT
clone size: few; J gene: TRBJ2-1; CDR3 length: 16; D gene: .; V gene: TRBV28; CDR3 protein: CASLGGLRGPYNEQFF; CDR3 DNA: TGTGCCAGCCTTGGGGGGTTGCGGGGCCCCTACAATGAGCAGTTCTTC
clone size: once; J gene: TRBJ1-5; CDR3 length: 15; D gene: .; V gene: TRBV10-3; CDR3 protein: CAISESIRGEQPQHF; CDR3 DNA: TGTGCCATCAGTGAGTCGATCAGGGGAGAGCAGCCCCAGCATTTT
clone size: .; J gene: TRBJ2-3; CDR3 length: 14; D gene: .; V gene: TRBV5-1; CDR3 protein: CASRFDGYTDTQYF; CDR3 DNA: TGCGCCAGCAGATTCGACGGTTACACAGATACGCAGTATTTT
clone size: .; J gene: TRBJ1-1; CDR3 length: 16; D gene: .; V gene: TRBV4-1; CDR3 protein: CASSQTGPSGDTEAFF; CDR3 DNA: TGCGCCAGCAGCCAGACAGGTCCCTCGGGGGACACTGAAGCTTTCTTT
clone size: once; J gene: TRBJ2-4; CDR3 length: 13; D gene: TRBD1; V gene: TRBV30; CDR3 protein: CACRQTGDGIQYF; CDR3 DNA: TGTGCCTGTCGTCAAACAGGGGACGGCATTCAGTACTTC
clone size: .; J gene: TRBJ1-3; CDR3 length: 15; D gene: .; V gene: TRBV6-5; CDR3 protein: CASSYGGLDGNTIYF; CDR3 DNA: TGTGCCAGCAGTTACGGGGGGCTCGATGGAAACACCATATATTTT
clone size: .; J gene: TRBJ2-5; CDR3 length: 16; D gene: TRBD2; V gene: TRBV19; CDR3 protein: CASSRVVAGLQETQYF; CDR3 DNA: TGTGCCAGTTCCCGGGTGGTAGCGGGGTTACAAGAGACCCAGTACTTC
clone size: .; J gene: TRBJ1-4; CDR3 length: 14; D gene: .; V gene: TRBV29-1; CDR3 protein: CSAKGRGSDEKLFF; CDR3 DNA: TGCAGCGCAAAGGGGAGGGGATCGGATGAAAAACTGTTTTTT
clone size: .; J gene: TRBJ1-1; CDR3 length: 11; D gene: .; V gene: TRBV18; CDR3 protein: CASSLQGTAFF; CDR3 DNA: TGTGCCAGCTCCCTCCAGGGCACAGCTTTCTTT
clone size: .; J gene: TRBJ1-6; CDR3 length: 14; D gene: .; V gene: TRBV2; CDR3 protein: CASSDQNYNSPLHF; CDR3 DNA: TGTGCCAGCAGTGATCAGAATTATAATTCACCCCTCCACTTT
clone size: .; J gene: TRBJ2-7; CDR3 length: 13; D gene: .; V gene: TRBV12-5; CDR3 protein: CASGPGGADEQYF; CDR3 DNA: TGTGCTAGTGGTCCCGGCGGAGCGGACGAGCAGTACTTC
clone size: .; J gene: TRBJ2-7; CDR3 length: 16; D gene: .; V gene: TRBV19; CDR3 protein: CASSCPRGPPSHEQYF; CDR3 DNA: TGTGCCAGTAGTTGTCCGCGGGGGCCCCCCTCCCACGAGCAGTACTTC
clone size: .; J gene: TRBJ2-3; CDR3 length: 15; D gene: .; V gene: TRBV5-1; CDR3 protein: CASSPLGGEADTQYF; CDR3 DNA: TGCGCCAGCAGCCCACTCGGTGGGGAAGCAGATACGCAGTATTTT
clone size: .; J gene: TRBJ2-3; CDR3 length: 15; D gene: TRBD2; V gene: TRBV30; CDR3 protein: CAWTGTSGGAHTQYF; CDR3 DNA: TGTGCCTGGACCGGGACTAGCGGGGGGGCCCATACGCAGTATTTT
clone size: .; J gene: TRBJ1-5; CDR3 length: 15; D gene: TRBD1; V gene: TRBV6-6; CDR3 protein: CASTKGARSNQPQHF; CDR3 DNA: TGTGCCAGCACTAAGGGGGCCCGAAGCAATCAGCCCCAGCATTTT
clone size: .; J gene: TRBJ1-5; CDR3 length: 15; D gene: TRBD1; V gene: TRBV27; CDR3 protein: CASSTGEESNQPQHF; CDR3 DNA: TGTGCCAGCAGTACAGGGGAGGAGAGCAATCAGCCCCAGCATTTT
clone size: .; J gene: TRBJ2-1; CDR3 length: 17; D gene: TRBD2; V gene: TRBV11-2; CDR3 protein: CASSSMILAGGMNEQFF; CDR3 DNA: TGTGCCAGCAGCTCTATGATACTAGCGGGGGGAATGAATGAGCAGTTCTTC
clone size: .; J gene: TRBJ2-7; CDR3 length: 13; D gene: .; V gene: TRBV28; CDR3 protein: CASSFSGRYEQYF; CDR3 DNA: TGTGCCAGCAGTTTCTCTGGACGGTACGAGCAGTACTTC
clone size: .; J gene: TRBJ1-3; CDR3 length: 13; D gene: TRBD1; V gene: TRBV6-4; CDR3 protein: CASRTGAGNTIYF; CDR3 DNA: TGTGCCAGCCGGACAGGGGCTGGAAACACCATATATTTT
clone size: .; J gene: TRBJ1-2; CDR3 length: 15; D gene: TRBD1; V gene: TRBV19; CDR3 protein: CASSIRGQGHYGYTF; CDR3 DNA: TGTGCCAGTAGTATTCGGGGACAGGGCCACTATGGCTACACCTTC
clone size: .; J gene: TRBJ1-6; CDR3 length: 16; D gene: TRBD1; V gene: TRBV5-1; CDR3 protein: CASSLGSTGVGSPLHF; CDR3 DNA: TGCGCCAGCAGCTTGGGTTCAACAGGGGTTGGGTCACCCCTCCACTTT
clone size: few; J gene: TRBJ2-3; CDR3 length: 17; D gene: .; V gene: TRBV7-2; CDR3 protein: CASRGPKVGHGTDTQYF; CDR3 DNA: TGTGCCAGCAGGGGTCCAAAAGTAGGGCATGGCACAGATACGCAGTATTTT
clone size: .; J gene: TRBJ1-6; CDR3 length: 13; D gene: .; V gene: TRBV7-2; CDR3 protein: CASSLAPNSPLHF; CDR3 DNA: TGTGCCAGCAGCTTAGCCCCGAATTCACCCCTCCACTTT
clone size: .; J gene: TRBJ2-1; CDR3 length: 14; D gene: TRBD1; V gene: TRBV28; CDR3 protein: CASSWTGSYNEQFF; CDR3 DNA: TGTGCCAGCAGTTGGACAGGTTCCTACAATGAGCAGTTCTTC
clone size: .; J gene: TRBJ2-2; CDR3 length: 15; D gene: .; V gene: TRBV15; CDR3 protein: CATNRDKGVSGELFF; CDR3 DNA: TGTGCCACCAACCGGGACAAGGGGGTCAGCGGGGAGCTGTTTTTT
clone size: .; J gene: TRBJ1-5; CDR3 length: 16; D gene: .; V gene: TRBV28; CDR3 protein: CASSTGGRRGAQPQHF; CDR3 DNA: TGTGCCAGCAGTACGGGGGGACGCAGGGGTGCCCAGCCCCAGCATTTT
clone size: few; J gene: TRBJ1-6; CDR3 length: 13; D gene: .; V gene: TRBV5-1; CDR3 protein: CASSLVSNSPLHF; CDR3 DNA: TGCGCCAGCAGCTTAGTTTCTAATTCACCCCTCCACTTT
clone size: .; J gene: TRBJ1-1; CDR3 length: 13; D gene: .; V gene: TRBV19; CDR3 protein: CASSGGTGYKAFF; CDR3 DNA: TGTGCCAGTAGTGGAGGCACAGGGTATAAAGCTTTCTTT
clone size: few; J gene: TRBJ1-1; CDR3 length: 14; D gene: .; V gene: TRBV28; CDR3 protein: CASSATGGNTEAFF; CDR3 DNA: TGTGCCAGCAGCGCCACGGGGGGGAACACTGAAGCTTTCTTT
clone size: .; J gene: TRBJ2-1; CDR3 length: 14; D gene: .; V gene: TRBV7-6; CDR3 protein: CASSLSNVYNEQFF; CDR3 DNA: TGTGCCAGCAGCTTATCGAACGTTTACAATGAGCAGTTCTTC
clone size: .; J gene: TRBJ1-1; CDR3 length: 14; D gene: .; V gene: TRBV7-2; CDR3 protein: CASSLAQGPVEAFF; CDR3 DNA: TGTGCCAGCAGCTTAGCGCAGGGACCCGTTGAAGCTTTCTTT
clone size: .; J gene: TRBJ1-6; CDR3 length: 13; D gene: .; V gene: TRBV6-4; CDR3 protein: CASSEQGRSPLHF; CDR3 DNA: TGTGCCAGCAGTGAACAGGGACGTTCACCCCTCCACTTT
clone size: once; J gene: TRBJ2-1; CDR3 length: 13; D gene: .; V gene: TRBV11-3; CDR3 protein: CASSLGQGYQQFF; CDR3 DNA: TGTGCCAGCAGCTTAGGGCAGGGGTATCAGCAGTTCTTC
clone size: few; J gene: TRBJ1-1; CDR3 length: 12; D gene: .; V gene: TRBV30; CDR3 protein: CAWSVRQAEAFF; CDR3 DNA: TGTGCCTGGAGTGTACGGCAGGCGGAAGCTTTCTTT
clone size: once; J gene: TRBJ2-6; CDR3 length: 16; D gene: .; V gene: TRBV11-2; CDR3 protein: CASRRPGTPGANVLTF; CDR3 DNA: TGTGCCAGCAGGCGACCCGGGACTCCTGGGGCCAACGTCCTGACTTTC
clone size: .; J gene: TRBJ1-1; CDR3 length: 15; D gene: .; V gene: TRBV11-2; CDR3 protein: CASSYRTGLDTEAFF; CDR3 DNA: TGTGCCAGCAGCTATAGGACCGGATTGGACACTGAAGCTTTCTTT
clone size: .; J gene: TRBJ1-3; CDR3 length: 15; D gene: .; V gene: TRBV7-8; CDR3 protein: CASSFSGGPGNTIYF; CDR3 DNA: TGTGCCAGCAGCTTCTCGGGGGGTCCTGGAAACACCATATATTTT
clone size: .; J gene: TRBJ1-4; CDR3 length: 17; D gene: .; V gene: TRBV19; CDR3 protein: CASSTDLLASSLEKLFF; CDR3 DNA: TGTGCCAGTAGTACAGACCTACTAGCTTCGAGTCTTGAAAAACTGTTTTTT
clone size: .; J gene: TRBJ2-7; CDR3 length: 14; D gene: .; V gene: TRBV6-6; CDR3 protein: CASGSHYRDYEQYF; CDR3 DNA: TGTGCCAGCGGATCCCACTACAGAGACTACGAGCAGTACTTC
clone size: .; J gene: TRBJ2-5; CDR3 length: 14; D gene: .; V gene: TRBV30; CDR3 protein: CAWSISGLLGTQYF; CDR3 DNA: TGTGCCTGGTCGATTAGCGGTCTTCTAGGGACCCAGTACTTC
clone size: .; J gene: TRBJ1-4; CDR3 length: 14; D gene: .; V gene: TRBV28; CDR3 protein: CASSEQGRKEKLFF; CDR3 DNA: TGTGCCAGCAGTGAACAGGGAAGGAAGGAAAAACTGTTTTTT
clone size: .; J gene: TRBJ1-5; CDR3 length: 17; D gene: TRBD1; V gene: TRBV7-9; CDR3 protein: CASSRTGEGYSNQPQHF; CDR3 DNA: TGTGCCAGCAGCCGGACAGGGGAGGGGTATAGCAATCAGCCCCAGCATTTT
clone size: .; J gene: TRBJ2-7; CDR3 length: 11; D gene: .; V gene: TRBV7-2; CDR3 protein: CASSKGGEQYF; CDR3 DNA: TGTGCCAGCAGTAAGGGTGGCGAGCAGTACTTC
clone size: .; J gene: TRBJ1-1; CDR3 length: 16; D gene: TRBD1; V gene: TRBV10-1; CDR3 protein: CASSTPRDSNNTEAFF; CDR3 DNA: TGCGCCAGCAGTACTCCCCGGGACAGCAACAACACTGAAGCTTTCTTT
clone size: .; J gene: TRBJ2-7; CDR3 length: 15; D gene: .; V gene: TRBV7-3; CDR3 protein: CASSPGGPGMVEQYF; CDR3 DNA: TGTGCCAGCAGCCCCGGCGGGCCGGGGATGGTGGAGCAGTACTTC
clone size: .; J gene: TRBJ1-4; CDR3 length: 16; D gene: TRBD1; V gene: TRBV28; CDR3 protein: CASSYSAGTDIEKLFF; CDR3 DNA: TGTGCCAGCAGCTACTCCGCCGGGACAGATATAGAAAAACTGTTTTTT
clone size: .; J gene: TRBJ1-4; CDR3 length: 16; D gene: .; V gene: TRBV19; CDR3 protein: CASSPNRVDANEKLFF; CDR3 DNA: TGTGCCAGTAGTCCCAACAGGGTGGATGCTAATGAAAAACTGTTTTTT
clone size: .; J gene: TRBJ1-6; CDR3 length: 16; D gene: .; V gene: TRBV5-5; CDR3 protein: CASSPGRGFYNSPLHF; CDR3 DNA: TGTGCCAGCAGCCCAGGTCGGGGGTTCTATAATTCACCCCTCCACTTT